The entry that follows covers one T cell receptor beta chain sequence. Its antigen remains undetermined. No base-level quality is on record; no much larger clone is a single base apart. Sequencing was performed on an Illumina NovaSeq 6000. TCRalpha and TCRbeta cDNA libraries were built by 5'RACE with constant-segment primers, adding sample barcodes and unique molecular identifiers. Trizol reagent was used to extract RNA from every sample. The libraries were amplified in two PCR steps, and the second step added a second sample barcode and Illumina TruSeq adapters. Sequencing of libraries was performed on an Illumina NovaSeq with 2 x 150 bp paired-end reads. In the paper's pipeline: Reads were demultiplexed and collapsed into UMI-guided consensus sequences with migec v1.2.7. With mixcr v2.1.11, UMI consensuses were aligned to TRA and TRB V and J templates and assembled into clonotypes. A clonotype was counted as expanded or contracted only if both edgeR and NoisET called the change significant, with noise models trained on biological replicates. For edgeR calls, the thresholds were a false discovery rate-adjusted p below 0.01 and a log2 fold-change of 1. As an exploratory analysis of dynamics, PCA with hierarchical clustering was applied to max-normalized trajectories of the 1000 most abundant clonotypes. Each responding clone was given a CD4 or CD8 phenotype based on the CD4+ and CD8+ repertoires, which had been sequenced separately. TCRdb cleaned the public reads at Q25 with fastp, built clones with MiXCR and kept in-frame beta chains. Duplicate CDR3 protein sequences are folded into a single record with the most common DNA and genes. None of the V and J calls come from the authors' own analysis; TCRdb made them. This sample has 350,000 to 550,000 distinct CDR3 sequences in its table, and about 20% of those were observed once. Of the sample, around a fifth falls within the top ten clones.

These data belong to a study of T-cell memory formation after mild COVID-19 (dated by TCRdb to the early 2020s). Study-wide context: TCR sequence clusters from the two donors were found to be largely donor specific. In a couple of donors, T-cell clones that expanded and contracted after mild COVID-19 were tracked by sequencing TCRalpha and TCRbeta repertoires over time. Two young, previously healthy adult volunteers, one female and one male, were included in the cohort. Overall study results and their limits: Some responding clones were detected in pre-infection memory, suggesting pre-existing cross-reactive memory T cells joined the SARS-CoV-2 response. The study covered only a couple of mild cases, and larger cohorts including severe cases with pre-infection samples were considered necessary. From day 15 to 85, contracting clones showed balanced CD4/CD8 phenotypes, whereas a second wave of clones that expanded from day 15 to 37 leaned towards CD4+. SARS-CoV-2 specificity of the second-wave clones peaking on day 37 was not confirmed. Contracting CD4+ clones turned up mainly in the CM and EM memory subsets, whereas EMRA was where CD8+ clones were enriched.

PBMCs were isolated by Ficoll-Paque density gradient centrifugation. Per the germline V gene (reference sequence), DFQATT is the CDR1 and SNEGSKA is the CDR2. V is shortened by 1 base, J by 14 bases, and the region joining them spans 15 bases. The CDR3 goes from the cysteine to the phenylalanine over 12 residues. The kept DNA is CDR3 alone, 36 bases in frame from the first base. The source of this sequence is a man aged 18 to 29 who had mild COVID-19 (a few samples of this study predate the infection). The sample titles of this study are shuffled in the database, so cell type and time point are left out; the donor was told from shared clones. This chain is built from TRBV20-1 and TRBJ1-5; TRBD1 is a possible D gene, resting on 6 matching bases. The sample comprised PBMCs or a T cell subset sorted from them (not recorded which). The CDR3 reads as follows: CSARGQGPRKHF. The DNA reads TGCAGTGCTAGAGGGCAGGGGCCCCGAAAGCATTTT.